Reported below is one TCR beta chain. Germline assignment: CDR1 SGHVS and CDR2 FNYEAQ. V gave up 0 bases and J gave up 8 bases; unmatched junction bases: 5. The CDR3 has 15 residues. Enrolment of Seattle patients took place during active infection, and they were followed longitudinally. Libraries were prepared by immunoSEQ multiplex PCR; TCRdb keeps only in-frame clonotypes and omits some of them. The sample holds 250,000 to 300,000 clones, about nine tenths seen once. This sample is drawn from a study of blood T cell repertoires in COVID-19. Study in general: The cDNA or gDNA used as material had been derived from T cells, B-cell-depleted T cells, or PBMCs.

V is TRBV7-6 and J is TRBJ2-1; 9 bases are a match to TRBD2. This receptor was obtained from a woman aged 25 to 45 with COVID-19, enrolled during active disease. Sequences were obtained from peripheral blood. The CDR3 DNA sequence: TGTGCCAGCAGCTTAGCGGTAGCGGGGGCCGATGAGCAGTTCTTC. Translation gives CASSLAVAGADEQFF.